The subject of this entry is one T cell receptor (beta chain). These data come from a study of blood T cell repertoires in COVID-19. CDR3 length: 13 amino acids. Trimming left V 3 bases short and J 3 bases short, with 11 bases between. Looked up from germline, CDR1 is GTSNPN and CDR2 is SVGIG (reference sequence). The study assigned cohorts using participant-reported clinical history. Sequenced by immunoSEQ multiplex PCR; TCRdb stores in-frame clones only, minus some. The sample contains approximately 390,000 clones, approximately 87% of which appear only once. This TCR derives from a woman between 45 and 65 years old who had recovered from COVID-19. V gene TRBV30 combines with J gene TRBJ1-1; D unclear. Specimen: PBMCs or T cells enriched from blood (not recorded which). The chain's CDR3 is CAWRVHTYTEAFF. CDR3 nucleotide sequence: TGTGCCTGGAGAGTACATACGTACACTGAAGCTTTCTTT.